A single TCR beta chain is shown here with its context. This sample is drawn from a study of blood T cell repertoires in COVID-19. As for the study in general: Sites in the United States, Italy and Spain provided acute and convalescent COVID-19 samples. PBMCs, B-cell-depleted T cells, or T cells were the source of the cDNA or gDNA that made up the material.

The trim removed 7 bases at V and 6 bases at J, leaving 18 bases unmatched. The CDR3 totals 18 residues. Germline V lookup: CDR1 MGHRA, CDR2 YSYEKL. In the authors' methods: From reference gene primer amplification, estimates of nucleated cell counts were derived. Repertoires were generated with immunoSEQ multiplex PCR, while TCRdb's copy carries only in-frame clones and drops some. V and J calls and clone size are as listed in that table; D and trimming were resolved from the DNA. Among 200,000 to 300,000 clones listed, more than 80% were seen once. The source of this sequence is a human donor in a cohort sampled during active COVID-19. The sequenced sample consisted of peripheral blood. The genes are TRBV4-1 and TRBJ2-1; 10 bases map to TRBD2. CDR3 sequence (DNA): TGCGCCAGCATCCCTGACGGGGCTAGCGGGAGACGGTCCAATGAGCAGTTCTTC. Its protein product is CASIPDGASGRRSNEQFF.